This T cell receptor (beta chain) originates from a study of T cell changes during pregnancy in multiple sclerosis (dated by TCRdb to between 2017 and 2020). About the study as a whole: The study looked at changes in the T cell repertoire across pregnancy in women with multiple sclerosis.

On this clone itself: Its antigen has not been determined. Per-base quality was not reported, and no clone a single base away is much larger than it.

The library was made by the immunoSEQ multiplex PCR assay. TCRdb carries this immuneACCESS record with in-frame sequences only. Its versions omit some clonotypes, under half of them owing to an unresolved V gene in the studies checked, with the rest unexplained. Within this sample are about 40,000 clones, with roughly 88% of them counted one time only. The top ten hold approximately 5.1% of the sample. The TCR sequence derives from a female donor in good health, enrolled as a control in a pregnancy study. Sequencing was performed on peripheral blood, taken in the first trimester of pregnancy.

The CDR3 region reads CASSLGPVGRGKADTQYF. The DNA reads as follows: TGTGCCAGCAGCTTAGGCCCCGTGGGGAGGGGCAAGGCAGATACGCAGTATTTT. The chain is encoded by TRBV7-9 joined to TRBJ2-3, with 7 middle bases fitting TRBD2. Counted from cysteine to phenylalanine, this CDR3 has 18 amino acids. The retained sequence is limited to the CDR3, 54 bases, with the frame set at the first base. At the junction V is shortened by 1 base and J by 4 bases; bases outside the gene matches: 14. CDR1 and CDR2 (SEHNR, FQNEAQ) derive from the germline V gene (reference sequence).